The rows below give T cell receptor beta chains drawn from one sample of a study of tissue T cells after allogeneic stem cell transplantation. Assay: immunoSEQ multiplex PCR; the TCRdb copy retains only in-frame clones and omits some. The sample includes about 26,000 clones, about 89% of them seen just once. Material: blood, obtained before transplantation. These receptors were obtained from a male donor aged 60 or older who later had graft-versus-host disease after an allogeneic stem cell transplant. The CDR3 runs from the conserved cysteine through the conserved F or W. A D gene is named only where the DNA matches it firmly. Rows may omit the clone size; those that give it use once, few, many or a size class.

j_gene: TRBJ2-5; v_gene: TRBV24-1; abundance: NA; d_gene: TRBD2; CDR3nt: TGTGCCACCAGTGGGGCTAGCGGCCTTCAAGAGACCCAGTACTTC; CDR3aa: CATSGASGLQETQYF
j_gene: TRBJ1-2; v_gene: TRBV19; abundance: NA; d_gene: TRBD1; CDR3nt: TGTGCCTCTAACCGTGGAGGGGGCTCCTATGGCTACACCTTC; CDR3aa: CASNRGGGSYGYTF
j_gene: TRBJ2-7; v_gene: TRBV7-9; abundance: NA; d_gene: NA; CDR3nt: TGTGCCAGCAGCAATGGCTGGGGGGAGGTCTACGAGCAGTACTTC; CDR3aa: CASSNGWGEVYEQYF
j_gene: TRBJ1-1; v_gene: TRBV5-6; abundance: NA; d_gene: NA; CDR3nt: TGTGCCAGCAGCTTGTCGGCAATCGCCCTAGCTTTCTTT; CDR3aa: CASSLSAIALAFF
j_gene: TRBJ2-7; v_gene: TRBV5-4; abundance: NA; d_gene: NA; CDR3nt: TGTGCCAGCAGCTTGGATGGTCTCCACGAGCAGTACTTC; CDR3aa: CASSLDGLHEQYF
j_gene: TRBJ1-5; v_gene: TRBV5-8; abundance: NA; d_gene: NA; CDR3nt: TGTGCCAGCAGTGTTAGAGCCGGGACAATCAATCAGCCCCAGCATTTT; CDR3aa: CASSVRAGTINQPQHF
j_gene: TRBJ2-2; v_gene: TRBV3-1/TRBV3-2; abundance: NA; d_gene: NA; CDR3nt: TGTGCCAGCAGCCAATCATCGGGGGGCTGGACCGGGGAGCTGTTTTTT; CDR3aa: CASSQSSGGWTGELFF
j_gene: TRBJ2-6; v_gene: TRBV6-5; abundance: NA; d_gene: TRBD1; CDR3nt: TGTGCCAGCAGTTCACAGGGGGTATCTGGGGCCAACGTCCTGACTTTC; CDR3aa: CASSSQGVSGANVLTF
j_gene: TRBJ2-7; v_gene: TRBV7-8; abundance: few; d_gene: NA; CDR3nt: TGTGCCAGCAGCTTCGGTGAGGACTACGAGCAGTACTTC; CDR3aa: CASSFGEDYEQYF
j_gene: TRBJ2-7; v_gene: TRBV18; abundance: NA; d_gene: NA; CDR3nt: TGTGCCAGCTCACCTGACGGTGGCGGCGAGCAGTACTTC; CDR3aa: CASSPDGGGEQYF
j_gene: TRBJ2-1; v_gene: TRBV18; abundance: once; d_gene: TRBD2; CDR3nt: TGTGCCAGCTCCCGAAGGGGACTAGCGGGGGCCCTCTTATACAATGAGCAGTTCTTC; CDR3aa: CASSRRGLAGALLYNEQFF
j_gene: TRBJ1-4; v_gene: TRBV6-1; abundance: NA; d_gene: TRBD1; CDR3nt: TGTGCCAGCAGTGAAAAGGTCGGGACAGGGCTAGAAAAACTGTTTTTT; CDR3aa: CASSEKVGTGLEKLFF
j_gene: TRBJ2-7; v_gene: TRBV28; abundance: NA; d_gene: NA; CDR3nt: TGTGCCAGCAGTTTGGGCGGGGCGGGTCCCGCCTACGAGCAGTACTTC; CDR3aa: CASSLGGAGPAYEQYF
j_gene: TRBJ1-5; v_gene: TRBV6-5; abundance: NA; d_gene: NA; CDR3nt: TGTGCCAGCAGTTACAGGGATAGCAATCAGCCCCAGCATTTT; CDR3aa: CASSYRDSNQPQHF
j_gene: TRBJ2-6; v_gene: TRBV6-2/TRBV6-3; abundance: few; d_gene: NA; CDR3nt: TGTGCCAGCAGTTACGACAGCTCTGGGGCCAACGTCCTGACTTTC; CDR3aa: CASSYDSSGANVLTF
j_gene: TRBJ1-6; v_gene: TRBV25-1; abundance: NA; d_gene: NA; CDR3nt: TGTGCCAGTCTCTCCGGGGCAACGAATTCACCCCTCCACTTT; CDR3aa: CASLSGATNSPLHF
j_gene: TRBJ2-1; v_gene: TRBV30; abundance: NA; d_gene: TRBD1; CDR3nt: TGTGCCTGGACCGGGACAGGGCTGGCCAATGAGCAGTTCTTC; CDR3aa: CAWTGTGLANEQFF
j_gene: TRBJ2-5; v_gene: TRBV20-1; abundance: NA; d_gene: NA; CDR3nt: TGCAGTGCTAGCGGGGAGACCCAGTACTTC; CDR3aa: CSASGETQYF
j_gene: TRBJ2-6; v_gene: TRBV7-9; abundance: NA; d_gene: NA; CDR3nt: TGTGCCAGCAGCCAGATACCCAGCCGTTCCGGGGCCAACGTCCTGACTTTC; CDR3aa: CASSQIPSRSGANVLTF
j_gene: TRBJ2-7; v_gene: TRBV6-6; abundance: NA; d_gene: TRBD1; CDR3nt: TGTGCCAGCAGCCAGCAGGACAGGGGGATTTACGAGCAGTACTTC; CDR3aa: CASSQQDRGIYEQYF
j_gene: TRBJ1-4; v_gene: TRBV5-1; abundance: NA; d_gene: NA; CDR3nt: TGCGCCAGCAGCTTGCGAACGACAGGACGAAATGAAAAACTGTTTTTT; CDR3aa: CASSLRTTGRNEKLFF
j_gene: TRBJ1-4; v_gene: TRBV13; abundance: NA; d_gene: NA; CDR3nt: TGTGCCAGCAGCTTAGGAGGGAGGGCTAATGAAAAACTGTTTTTT; CDR3aa: CASSLGGRANEKLFF
j_gene: TRBJ2-7; v_gene: TRBV28; abundance: NA; d_gene: TRBD1; CDR3nt: TGTGCCAGCTCCGTGGGGACAGGGCTGTACGAGCAGTACTTC; CDR3aa: CASSVGTGLYEQYF
j_gene: TRBJ2-4; v_gene: TRBV6-6; abundance: NA; d_gene: NA; CDR3nt: TGTGCCAGCAGCCCGGGACAAGCAGGGACCAAAAACATTCAGTACTTC; CDR3aa: CASSPGQAGTKNIQYF
j_gene: TRBJ1-3; v_gene: TRBV6-6; abundance: NA; d_gene: TRBD1; CDR3nt: TGTGCCAGCAGTCAAACCCAGGGACAGGGGGCCAGAAACACCATATATTTT; CDR3aa: CASSQTQGQGARNTIYF